This T cell receptor beta chain was documented in a study of T cells after posttransplantation cyclophosphamide. Sequencing used immunoSEQ multiplex PCR; TCRdb keeps in-frame clones, though not all of them. Here the sample spans tens of thousands of clones, roughly 97% being singletons. Trimming removed 4 bases at V and 0 bases at J, with 6 bases between. The CDR3 totals 14 residues. Germline V gene lookup returns CDR1 WNHNN and CDR2 SYGVQD (reference sequence). This clone was detected only once. Cells defined as naive were viable CD3+CD4+ or CD3+CD8+ and CCR7+CD45RA+CD45RO-CD95-CD27+CD28+. The specimen sequenced was naive CD4+ T cells sorted from PBMCs. The receptor was isolated from a man aged 45 to 65 in good health, CMV-negative, and a related stem cell transplant donor. The chain is built from TRBV10-1 and TRBJ2-2; unclear D gene. This chain's CDR3 is CASSGQANTGELFF. CDR3 sequence (DNA): TGCGCCAGCAGTGGGCAGGCGAACACCGGGGAGCTGTTTTTT.